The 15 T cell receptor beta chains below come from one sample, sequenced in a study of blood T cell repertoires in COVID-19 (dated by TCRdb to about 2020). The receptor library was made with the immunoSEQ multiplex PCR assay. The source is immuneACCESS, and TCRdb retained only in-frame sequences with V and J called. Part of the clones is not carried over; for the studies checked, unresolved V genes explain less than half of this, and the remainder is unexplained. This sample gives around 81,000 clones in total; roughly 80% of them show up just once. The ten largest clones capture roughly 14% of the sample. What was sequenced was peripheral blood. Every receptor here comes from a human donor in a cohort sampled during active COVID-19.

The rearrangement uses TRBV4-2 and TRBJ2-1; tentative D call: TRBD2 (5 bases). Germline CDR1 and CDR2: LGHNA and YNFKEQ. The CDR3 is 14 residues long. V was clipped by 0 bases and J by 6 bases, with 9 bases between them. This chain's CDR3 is CASSQDSGSNEQFF. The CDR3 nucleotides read TGTGCCAGCAGCCAAGACTCGGGATCCAATGAGCAGTTCTTC.

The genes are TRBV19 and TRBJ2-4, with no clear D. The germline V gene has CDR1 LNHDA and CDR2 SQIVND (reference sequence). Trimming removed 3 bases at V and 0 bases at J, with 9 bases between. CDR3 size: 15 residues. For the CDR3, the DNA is TGTGCCAGTAGTATTCGGGTTTTAGCCAAAAACATTCAGTACTTC. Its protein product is CASSIRVLAKNIQYF.

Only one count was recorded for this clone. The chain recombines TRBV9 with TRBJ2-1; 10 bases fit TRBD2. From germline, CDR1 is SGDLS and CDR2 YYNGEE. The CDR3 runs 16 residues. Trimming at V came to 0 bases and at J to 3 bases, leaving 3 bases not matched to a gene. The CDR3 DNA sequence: TGTGCCAGCAGCGTAGATGAGCGGGGGGGCTACAATGAGCAGTTCTTC. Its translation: CASSVDERGGYNEQFF. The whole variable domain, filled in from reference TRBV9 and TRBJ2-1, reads DSGVTQTPKHLITATGQRVTLRCSPRSGDLSVYWYQQSLDQGLQFLIQYYNGEERAKGNILERFSAQQFPDLHSELNLSSLELGDSALYFCASSVDERGGYNEQFFGPGTRLTVL.

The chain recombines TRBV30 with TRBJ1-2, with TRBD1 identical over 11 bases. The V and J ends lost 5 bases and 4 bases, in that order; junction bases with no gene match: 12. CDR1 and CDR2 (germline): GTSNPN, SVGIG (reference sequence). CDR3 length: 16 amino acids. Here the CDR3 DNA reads TGTGCCTGGGTTCGGACAGGGGGCGCGTTGTTCTATGGCTACACCTTC. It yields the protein CAWVRTGGALFYGYTF. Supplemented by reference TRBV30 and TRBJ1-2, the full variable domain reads SQTIHQWPATLVQPVGSPLSLECTVEGTSNPNLYWYRQAAGRGLQLLFYSVGIGQISSEVPQNLSASRPQDRQFILSSKKLLLSDSGFYLCAWVRTGGALFYGYTFGSGTRLTVV.

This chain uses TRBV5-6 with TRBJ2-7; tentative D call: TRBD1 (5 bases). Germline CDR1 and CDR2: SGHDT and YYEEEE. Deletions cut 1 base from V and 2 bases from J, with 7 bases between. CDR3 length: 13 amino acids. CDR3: CASSLTGPYEQYF. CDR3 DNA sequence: TGTGCCAGCAGCTTGACAGGCCCCTACGAGCAGTACTTC.

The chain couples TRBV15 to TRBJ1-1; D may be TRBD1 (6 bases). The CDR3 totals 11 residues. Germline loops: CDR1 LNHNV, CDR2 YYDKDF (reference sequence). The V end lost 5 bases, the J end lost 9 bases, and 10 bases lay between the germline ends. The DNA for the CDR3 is TGTGCCACCAGCCCCGGGACACAAGCTTTCTTT. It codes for CATSPGTQAFF. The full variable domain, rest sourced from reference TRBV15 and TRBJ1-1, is DAMVIQNPRYQVTQFGKPVTLSCSQTLNHNVMYWYQQKSSQAPKLLFHYYDKDFNNEADTPDNFQSRRPNTSFCFLDIRSPGLGDTAMYLCATSPGTQAFFGQGTRLTVV.

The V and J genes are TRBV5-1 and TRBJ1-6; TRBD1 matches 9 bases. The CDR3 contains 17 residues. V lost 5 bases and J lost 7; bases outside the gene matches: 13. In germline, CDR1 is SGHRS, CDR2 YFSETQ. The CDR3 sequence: CASSSETGTGMNSPLHF. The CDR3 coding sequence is TGCGCCAGCAGTTCGGAAACCGGGACAGGGATGAATTCACCCCTCCACTTT.

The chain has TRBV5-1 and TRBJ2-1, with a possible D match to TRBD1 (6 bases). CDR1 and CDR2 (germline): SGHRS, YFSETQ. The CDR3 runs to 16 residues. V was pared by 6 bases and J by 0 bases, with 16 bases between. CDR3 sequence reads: CASNGLTGSSYNEQFF. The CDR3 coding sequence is TGCGCCAGCAATGGCCTTACAGGGAGCTCCTACAATGAGCAGTTCTTC.

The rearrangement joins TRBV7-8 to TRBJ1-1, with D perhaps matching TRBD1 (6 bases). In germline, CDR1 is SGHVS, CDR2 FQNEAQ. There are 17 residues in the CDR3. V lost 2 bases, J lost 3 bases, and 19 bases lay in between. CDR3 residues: CASSLRSSGQTYTEAFF. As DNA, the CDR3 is TGTGCCAGCAGCTTACGGAGCTCAGGACAGACCTACACTGAAGCTTTCTTT.

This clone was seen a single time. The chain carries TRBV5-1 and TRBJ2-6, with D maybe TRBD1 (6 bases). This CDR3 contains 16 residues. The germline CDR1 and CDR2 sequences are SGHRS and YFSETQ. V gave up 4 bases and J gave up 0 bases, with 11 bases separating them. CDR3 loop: CASSPDRNSGANVLTF. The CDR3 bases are TGCGCCAGCAGCCCCGACAGGAACTCTGGGGCCAACGTCCTGACTTTC.

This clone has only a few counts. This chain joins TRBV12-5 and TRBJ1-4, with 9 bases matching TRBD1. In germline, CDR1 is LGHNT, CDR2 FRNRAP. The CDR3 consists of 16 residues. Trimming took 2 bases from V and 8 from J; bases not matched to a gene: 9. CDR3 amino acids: CASGLIWTGVREKLFF. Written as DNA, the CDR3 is TGTGCTAGTGGTTTGATATGGACAGGGGTACGGGAAAAACTGTTTTTT.

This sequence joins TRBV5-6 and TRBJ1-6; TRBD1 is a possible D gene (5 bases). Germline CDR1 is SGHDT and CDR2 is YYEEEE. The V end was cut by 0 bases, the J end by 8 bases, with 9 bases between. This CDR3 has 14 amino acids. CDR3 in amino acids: CASSLGQRDSPLHF. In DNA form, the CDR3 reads TGTGCCAGCAGCTTGGGACAGAGAGATTCACCCCTCCACTTT.

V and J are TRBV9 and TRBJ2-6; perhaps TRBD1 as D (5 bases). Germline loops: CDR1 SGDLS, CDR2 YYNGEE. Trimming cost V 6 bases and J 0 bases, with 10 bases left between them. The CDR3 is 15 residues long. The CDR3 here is CASNLRGSGANVLTF. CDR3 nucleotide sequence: TGTGCCAGCAACCTAAGGGGCTCTGGGGCCAACGTCCTGACTTTC.

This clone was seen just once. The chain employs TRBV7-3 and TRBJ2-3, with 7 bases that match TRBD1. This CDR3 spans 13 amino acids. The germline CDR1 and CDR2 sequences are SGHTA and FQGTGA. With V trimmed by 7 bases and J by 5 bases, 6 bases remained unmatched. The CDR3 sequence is CASNNNRGDTQYF. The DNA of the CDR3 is TGTGCCAGCAACAATAACAGGGGAGATACGCAGTATTTT.

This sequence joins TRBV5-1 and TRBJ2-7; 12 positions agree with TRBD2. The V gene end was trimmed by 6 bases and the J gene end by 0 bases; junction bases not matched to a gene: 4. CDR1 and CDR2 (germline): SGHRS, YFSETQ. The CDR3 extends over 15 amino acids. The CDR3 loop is CASIRTSGASYEQYF. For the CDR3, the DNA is TGCGCCAGCATTAGGACTAGCGGGGCCTCCTACGAGCAGTACTTC.